This TCR beta chain was retrieved from a study of blood T cell repertoires in COVID-19. At the level of the study: PBMCs, B-cell-depleted T cells, or T cells provided the cDNA or gDNA that made up the material.

The germline V gene has CDR1 DFQATT and CDR2 SNEGSKA (reference sequence). This CDR3 region has 11 residues. Between the trimmed V and J ends, which lost 5 bases and 7 bases, there was a span of 6 bases. Some clones are missing from TCRdb's copy, which holds only in-frame ones; the method was immunoSEQ multiplex PCR. Among roughly 120,000 clones listed, about 74% were seen once. Sequences were obtained from peripheral blood. This sequence originates from a man between 65 and 85 years old with acute or convalescent COVID-19. The chain employs TRBV20-1 and TRBJ1-6; D uncertain. CDR3 coding DNA: TGCAGTGCTTACGGGAATTCACCCCTCCACTTT. Its translation: CSAYGNSPLHF.